This entry lists 16 T cell receptor beta chains sequenced from one sample in a study of tumor and adjacent non-tumor tissue in lung cancer. No cell sorting was done before RNA was extracted from the tissue. Three rounds of nested PCR, following a modified ARM-PCR protocol, produced the TCRbeta library. Each CDR3 protein gets one entry after TCRdb re-called the multiplex PCR reads with MiXCR. The table records 91,000 or so distinct CDR3 sequences, just over 65% of them present only once. The sequenced sample was lung tumor tissue. The source of these receptors is a man aged 55-75 years with non-small cell lung cancer.

This clonotype was picked up one time. This could be a read error, since a much larger clone is one nucleotide away. V usage is TRBV30 and J usage is TRBJ1-1; D unresolved. Germline V CDR1 and CDR2: GTSNPN, SVGIG (reference sequence). The CDR3 covers 14 residues. Between the trimmed V and J ends, which lost 0 bases and 4 bases, there was a span of 12 bases. This CDR3 is CAWSVSLSSTEAFF. CDR3 coding DNA: TGTGCCTGGAGTGTCAGCCTCTCCAGCACTGAAGCTTTCTTT.

This clonotype was observed at least ten times. V usage is TRBV6-5 and J usage is TRBJ1-2, with TRBD1 identical over 7 bases. Per germline, CDR1 MNHEY and CDR2 SVGAGI. The junction had 8 bases not matched to a gene; V was cut back by 5 bases and J by 8 bases. CDR3 size: 13 residues. CDR3 sequence: CASSLKGGTGYTF. For the CDR3, the DNA is TGTGCCAGCAGTCTCAAAGGGGGCACAGGCTACACCTTC.

On this clonotype: A read error may account for a junction end that differs from germline. Here the CDR3 DNA reads TGCACCAGCAGCCAAGCGACCCCCAGTGCGGTCTACGAGCAGTATTTC. The encoded protein is CTSSQATPSAVYEQYF. The V and J genes are TRBV4-1 and TRBJ2-7; no clear D gene. CDR3 length: 16 amino acids. Germline V lookup: CDR1 MGHRA, CDR2 YSYEKL.

This clonotype was seen ten or more times. Relative to the germline gene, one junction end is altered; a read error may explain this. The chain couples TRBV28 to TRBJ2-7; TRBD1 agrees at 8 bases. The CDR3 contains 11 residues. The germline V gene has CDR1 MDHEN and CDR2 SYDVKM. CDR3: CANRTGPNLAF. Here the CDR3 DNA reads TGTGCCAATAGGACAGGGCCGAACTTGGCGTTC. Full variable domain (remainder filled in from reference TRBV28 and TRBJ2-7): DVKVTQSSRYLVKRTGEKVFLECVQDMDHENMFWYRQDPGLGLRLIYFSYDVKMKEKGDIPEGYSVSREKKERFSLILESASTNQTSMYLCANRTGPNLAFGPGTRLTVT.

With regard to this clonotype: The CDR3 does not close with the conserved phenylalanine or tryptophan, likely indicating a read error. This chain connects TRBV5-1 to TRBJ2-2; 7 nucleotides align to TRBD1. Germline V CDR1 and CDR2: SGHRS, YFSETQ. V lost 9 bases and J lost 4; bases outside the gene matches: 6. The CDR3 runs 13 residues. The CDR3 region is CATQGVTTGELFP. The CDR3 DNA is TGCGCCACCCAGGGGGTGACCACCGGGGAGCTGTTTCCT.

This clonotype has only a few counts. The CDR3 sequence is CASSQAVGGANVLTF. In DNA form, the CDR3 reads TGTGCCAGCAGCCAAGCCGTAGGCGGGGCCAACGTCCTGACTTTC. The chain links TRBV14 to TRBJ2-6; D unresolved. V lost 1 base and J 4 bases, leaving 8 bases between the germline ends. There are 15 residues in the CDR3. The germline CDR1 and CDR2 sequences are SGHDN and FVKESK.

Remarks on this clonotype: The CDR3 ends on some other residue instead of the conserved phenylalanine or tryptophan, so this is likely a read error. The DNA is left out, because the CDR3 cannot be placed on it with certainty; the CDR3 is given as TCRdb lists it. V and J are TRBV11-3 and TRBJ2-1; TRBD2 is the table's D call and was not checked against the DNA. The CDR3 has 15 amino acids, counting both end residues. Germline V CDR1 and CDR2: SGHNT, YENEEA. The CDR3 sequence is CASSHGTSGSHEHFS.

In this sample, this clonotype turned up a few times. A read error is possible here, since a much larger clone lies one base away. V gene TRBV5-6 combines with J gene TRBJ1-5; D is undetermined. The CDR3 spans 16 residues. Per germline, CDR1 SGHDT and CDR2 YYEEEE. The chain's CDR3 is CVSSFGGRPGGRPQHF. The CDR3 DNA sequence: TGTGTCAGCAGCTTTGGCGGGCGCCCTGGTGGTCGGCCCCAGCATTTT.

Concerning this clonotype itself: Just one base apart from a much larger clone, this may be a read error. The rearrangement uses TRBV5-1 and TRBJ1-4; TRBD1 agrees at 8 bases. The CDR3 is 15 amino acids. The ends lost 4 bases at V and 7 bases at J; junction bases unmatched: 9. The germline CDR1 and CDR2 sequences are SGHRS and YFSETQ. CDR3 nucleotide sequence: TGCGCCAGCAGCCCGGACAGGGTGGGGTTTGAAAAACTGTTTTTT. Amino acids: CASSPDRVGFEKLFF.

A note on this clonotype: Germline and junction disagree at one end, which may indicate a read error. The chain is built from TRBV6-1 and TRBJ2-7, with D perhaps TRBD2 (5 bases). Germline assignment: CDR1 MNHNS and CDR2 SASEGT. This CDR3 contains 16 residues. In DNA, the CDR3 is TGTGCCAACAGTGAAGCGCTACAATACACCCGAGGGGAGCAGTACTTC. It is translated as CANSEALQYTRGEQYF.

Remarks on this clonotype: One base away lies a much larger clone, so this may be a sequencing read error. This sequence joins TRBV20-1 and TRBJ2-5; TRBD1 matches 7 bases. CDR1 is DFQATT and CDR2 is SNEGSKA in the germline V gene (reference sequence). The CDR3 spans 13 residues. Unmatched junction bases numbered 7, after V lost 4 bases and J lost 5 bases. In DNA, the CDR3 is TGCAGTGCTAAGACAGGGATGGGGGAGACCCAGTACTTC. It yields the protein CSAKTGMGETQYF.

This clonotype has at least ten counts. CDR3 loop: CASSQEDEKTQYF. For the CDR3, the DNA is TGCGCCAGCAGCCAAGAAGACGAGAAGACCCAGTACTTC. V is TRBV4-3 and J is TRBJ2-5; unclear D gene. This CDR3 spans 13 amino acids. V lost 0 bases and J 6 bases, leaving 8 bases between the germline ends. The germline gives CDR1 LGHNA, CDR2 YSLEER.

With respect to this clonotype: A junction boundary mismatches the germline segment, possibly from a read error. V and J are TRBV6-5 and TRBJ2-2; tentatively, D is TRBD2 (5 bases). Germline CDR1 is MNHEY and CDR2 is SVGAGI. This CDR3 is 13 amino acids long. CDR3 DNA sequence: TGTGCCAGCAGTTCGGGGATTCCCGGGGTGCTGTTTTTT. This encodes CASSSGIPGVLFF.

The chain is built from TRBV6-1 and TRBJ2-7; D may be TRBD1 (6 bases). The CDR3 length is 14 residues. V lost 4 bases and J 12 bases, leaving 22 bases between the germline ends. Germline V CDR1 and CDR2: MNHNS, SASEGT. CDR3 coding DNA: TGTGCCAGCAGTGCCACGACAGGACCCTACGAGTTGTACTTC. As protein: CASSATTGPYELYF.

This clonotype was seen at least ten times. This chain joins TRBV29-1 and TRBJ2-5; D unclear. The CDR3 is 15 residues long. Trimming took off 2 bases at V and 2 bases at J, with 15 bases between the two ends. Germline loops: CDR1 SQVTM, CDR2 ANQGSEA. The CDR3: CSVERVGLPQETQYF. The CDR3 DNA sequence: TGCAGCGTTGAAAGGGTGGGTCTACCTCAAGAGACCCAGTACTTC.

As for this clonotype: The junction departs from germline at one end; a sequencing error may be responsible. The chain uses TRBV12-3 or TRBV12-4 and TRBJ1-2, with 7 bases aligning to TRBD1. There are 12 residues in the CDR3. The CDR3: CAISRDSYGYTF. Written as DNA, the CDR3 is TGTGCCATCAGTAGGGACAGCTATGGCTACACCTTC.